This T cell receptor beta chain comes out of a study of beta chain features in type 1 diabetes. For this clone: Its specificity is not known.

Study-wide results and limits: The study left unresolved whether HLA type influences TCRB rearrangement. At VDJ recombination sites, type 1 diabetes patients had fewer insertions and more deleted nucleotides.

Expressed TCRB transcripts got sequenced, as all isolated RNA was reverse transcribed. Measured with immunoSEQ multiplex PCR; TCRdb has only the in-frame clones, and not every one. The sample records around 400,000 clones, roughly an eighth being singletons. Material: naive CD4+ T cells from blood. The clonotype was recovered from a man aged 18 to 30 in good health.

The CDR3 protein is CASSLKTGWKDEQFF. The CDR3 region has the DNA TGTGCCAGCAGCTTGAAGACGGGATGGAAAGATGAGCAGTTCTTC. This chain connects TRBV5-6 to TRBJ2-1, with a possible D match to TRBD2 (5 bases). Germline V CDR1 and CDR2: SGHDT, YYEEEE. The germline V and J ends were trimmed by 1 base and 8 bases, with 16 bases remaining between them. The CDR3 has 15 amino acids.